This TCR beta chain was recovered during a study of shared clonotypes between healthy human individuals. Per the germline V gene, CDR1 is MNHEY and CDR2 is SMNVEV (reference sequence). V dropped 5 bases and J dropped 5 bases, with 21 bases sitting between them. The CDR3 runs to 16 residues. Clones were sequenced by immunoSEQ multiplex PCR, and TCRdb holds only the in-frame ones, with some missing. The profile shows roughly 720,000 clones, less than 95% of them singletons. This chain connects TRBV27 to TRBJ2-5; a weak D match, TRBD2 (7 bases). Sequenced input: memory CD8+ T cells from PBMCs. Subset denoted: CD45RO+ cells pooled with CCR7-negative TemRA cells. This TCR was recovered from a man between 18 and 29 years old in good health. Some clones in this sample may be carry-over from other donors' samples. The DNA of the CDR3 is TGTGCCAGCAGTCGAGGGGGGGGTCCGATGCTGGAGACCCAGTACTTC. This translates into CASSRGGGPMLETQYF.